The 10 T cell receptor beta chains presented below share a single source sample, sequenced in a study of control samples from healthy donors and cancer patients (dated by TCRdb to 2018 to 2020). Receptor amplification or capture employed the immunoSEQ multiplex PCR assay. As stored in TCRdb, this immuneACCESS dataset retains in-frame rearrangements with V and J assigned. A fraction of the clones does not appear; measured against another copy, unresolved V genes explain less than half of the discrepancy, and the remainder lacks a known reason. Across this sample there are approximately 94,000 clones, with around 84% seen only once. The top ten hold 38% of the sample. The source material was PBMCs. These TCRs come from a man between 65 and 85 years old with lung cancer.

Concerning this clone itself: Other DNA sequences from this sample encode an identical CDR3 as well. The chain combines TRBV19 with TRBJ2-2; 8 bases are shared with TRBD2. The J segment lost 5 bases and the V segment lost 3 bases, leaving 8 bases of the junction unmatched. The CDR3 is 16 amino acids. Germline V gene sequence: CDR1 LNHDA, CDR2 SQIVND (reference sequence). This CDR3 reads CASSMRAGVGTGELFF. The CDR3, as DNA: TGTGCCAGTAGTATGAGAGCGGGGGTGGGGACCGGGGAGCTGTTTTTT.

The chain uses TRBV7-3 and TRBJ2-3; TRBD2 aligns across 10 bases. Germline CDR1 is SGHTA and CDR2 is FQGTGA. V trimming: 5 bases; J trimming: 2 bases; junction bases outside the gene matches: 7. There are 16 residues in the CDR3. This chain's CDR3 is CASSPQRGGSTDTQYF. In DNA form, the CDR3 reads TGTGCCAGCAGCCCTCAGCGGGGGGGCTCCACAGATACGCAGTATTTT.

V gene TRBV4-1 combines with J gene TRBJ2-7; 8 positions agree with TRBD1. V trimming: 2 bases; J trimming: 0 bases; junction bases outside the gene matches: 6. The CDR3 extends over 16 amino acids. Per germline, CDR1 MGHRA and CDR2 YSYEKL. CDR3 nucleotides: TGCGCCAGCAGCCAATTAGGGACAGGAAGCTCCTACGAGCAGTACTTC. Its translation: CASSQLGTGSSYEQYF.

The chain is built from TRBV4-2 and TRBJ1-1; D may be TRBD1 (6 bases). The V gene lost 1 base and the J gene lost 11 bases, with 11 bases spanning the gap. Germline CDR1 and CDR2: LGHNA and YNFKEQ. This CDR3 is 12 amino acids long. The DNA for the CDR3 is TGTGCCAGCAGCCAAGGGACAGCTAGGGCTTTCTTT. Translating gives CASSQGTARAFF.

This clone has just one count. V gene TRBV6-5 combines with J gene TRBJ1-2; no clear D gene. CDR3 length: 13 amino acids. The germline V gene encodes CDR1 MNHEY and CDR2 SVGAGI. The ends were cut back, 0 bases at V and 5 bases at J, with 7 bases in the middle. The CDR3 spells CASSYSSRYGYTF. CDR3 in DNA: TGTGCCAGCAGTTACTCGAGTCGGTATGGCTACACCTTC.

The genes are TRBV19 and TRBJ1-5, with D possibly being TRBD1 (6 bases). Trimming left V 1 base short and J 6 bases short, with 16 bases between. The CDR3 spans 16 residues. Per germline, CDR1 LNHDA and CDR2 SQIVND (reference sequence). The CDR3: CASSIGGRGRSQPQHF. CDR3 coding DNA: TGTGCCAGTAGTATAGGCGGCAGGGGAAGGAGTCAGCCCCAGCATTTT. The complete variable domain, with remaining parts taken from reference TRBV19 and TRBJ1-5, reads DGGITQSPKYLFRKEGQNVTLSCEQNLNHDAMYWYRQDPGQGLRLIYYSQIVNDFQKGDIAEGYSVSREKKESFPLTVTSAQKNPTAFYLCASSIGGRGRSQPQHFGDGTRLSIL.

This clone was seen more than once but under ten times. The rearrangement joins TRBV7-9 to TRBJ2-3; TRBD1 matches at 7 bases. Germline V lookup: CDR1 SEHNR, CDR2 FQNEAQ (reference sequence). The CDR3 length is 15 residues. Losses at the gene ends were 4 bases for V and 1 base for J; bases not matched to a gene: 5. The CDR3 DNA follows: TGTGCCAGCAGCTCAACCGGGACAGGCACAGATACGCAGTATTTT. As protein: CASSSTGTGTDTQYF.

This chain uses TRBV19 with TRBJ1-5; D might be TRBD1 (5 bases). The CDR3 runs to 17 residues. V lost 0 bases and J 11 bases, leaving 23 bases between the germline ends. The germline V gene has CDR1 LNHDA and CDR2 SQIVND (reference sequence). CDR3 loop: CASSIDQRGRGFMAQHF. Written as DNA, the CDR3 is TGTGCCAGTAGTATAGACCAACGGGGACGGGGATTTATGGCCCAGCATTTT. Full variable domain (remainder filled in from reference TRBV19 and TRBJ1-5): DGGITQSPKYLFRKEGQNVTLSCEQNLNHDAMYWYRQDPGQGLRLIYYSQIVNDFQKGDIAEGYSVSREKKESFPLTVTSAQKNPTAFYLCASSIDQRGRGFMAQHFGDGTRLSIL.

This clone was seen just once. This chain uses TRBV3-1 (or the pseudogene TRBV3-2) with TRBJ2-3, with D unresolved. Germline V gene lookup returns CDR1 LGHDT and CDR2 YNNKEL (reference sequence). This CDR3 contains 13 residues. Trimming took off 5 bases at V and 2 bases at J, with 8 bases between the two ends. The CDR3 nucleotides read TGTGCCAGCAGCTCCCTACCCACAGATACGCAGTATTTT. Translation gives CASSSLPTDTQYF.

The gene calls are TRBV9 and TRBJ2-5, with D unresolved. From germline, CDR1 is SGDLS and CDR2 YYNGEE. The CDR3 totals 16 residues. The ends were cut back, 4 bases at V and 2 bases at J, with 18 bases in the middle. In DNA, the CDR3 is TGTGCCAGCAGCACCCGAATCTCTAGTAGACAAGAGACCCAGTACTTC. Its protein is CASSTRISSRQETQYF.